These T cell receptor beta chains were read from a single sample in a study of blood T cell repertoires in COVID-19. Only in-frame clones appear in the TCRdb table, and some are missing; sequencing was by immunoSEQ multiplex PCR. The sample records about 54,000 clones, less than 95% being singletons. Sequencing was done on a sample of peripheral blood. The receptors shown here come from a woman aged 35 to 49 with active COVID-19. CDR3s include the opening cysteine and the closing phenylalanine or tryptophan. Each record gives: J gene, D gene, V gene, clone size, CDR3 DNA, CDR3 protein. D genes are given only for firm matches. Rows give clone size only sometimes, using once, few, many, or a class for an expanded clone.

TRBJ2-7	TRBD2	TRBV28	.	TGTGCCAGCAGTGGCGTGACTAGCGCTTCCTACGAGCAGTACTTC	CASSGVTSASYEQYF
TRBJ1-2	.	TRBV9	.	TGTGCCAGCAGCGGGGGGGGACGGAGGTCTAACTATGGCTACACCTTC	CASSGGGRRSNYGYTF
TRBJ2-7	.	TRBV12-3/TRBV12-4	.	TGTGCCAGCAGAGGGGACTCTACCTACGAGCAGTACTTC	CASRGDSTYEQYF
TRBJ1-4	.	TRBV7-2	few	TGTGCCAGCAGCCCCGGACAGTCAACTAATGAAAAACTGTTTTTT	CASSPGQSTNEKLFF
TRBJ2-2	TRBD2	TRBV7-2	.	TGTGCCAGCAGCTTATTCTCAGCGGGGGGGATGAACACCGGGGAGCTGTTTTTT	CASSLFSAGGMNTGELFF
TRBJ2-3	.	TRBV19	.	TGTGCCAGTAGTATGGGGGCGGGCGCAGATACGCAGTATTTT	CASSMGAGADTQYF
TRBJ2-7	TRBD2	TRBV2	.	TGTGCCAGCAGTGACGGTAGCGGGGGCTACGAGCAGTACTTC	CASSDGSGGYEQYF
TRBJ2-3	.	TRBV5-1	.	TGCGCCAGCAGCATAACAGATACGCAGTATTTT	CASSITDTQYF
TRBJ2-3	.	TRBV7-6	once	TGTGCCAGCAGCTCACAACGGGACACAGATACGCAGTATTTT	CASSSQRDTDTQYF
TRBJ2-1	TRBD1	TRBV10-1	.	TGCGCCAGCAGTGTCGCCGGGACAGGGGATCATGAGCAGTTCTTC	CASSVAGTGDHEQFF
TRBJ1-2	TRBD1	TRBV18	.	TGTGCCAGCTCAAGGGAGACAGGGGCCTATGGCTACACCTTC	CASSRETGAYGYTF
TRBJ2-5	TRBD1	TRBV6-5	.	TGTGCCAGCAGGACAGGGTACGAGACCCAGTACTTC	CASRTGYETQYF
TRBJ2-5	TRBD2	TRBV6-1	once	TGTGCCAGCAGTGAAGCACCGACTAGCGGGGCAACTTCCCAAGAGACCCAGTACTTC	CASSEAPTSGATSQETQYF
TRBJ2-3	TRBD2	TRBV7-6	.	TGTGCCAGCAGCTCCCGTAGCGGGGGGATAACAGATACGCAGTATTTT	CASSSRSGGITDTQYF
TRBJ1-1	TRBD1	TRBV4-1	.	TGCGCCAGCAGCCAAGGACGTGGACAGGGGTCAGTGGAGGCTTTCTTT	CASSQGRGQGSVEAFF
TRBJ2-7	TRBD1	TRBV7-6	.	TGTGCCAGCAGCCGGGGACAGCACTACGAGCAGTACTTC	CASSRGQHYEQYF
TRBJ1-2	TRBD1	TRBV27	few	TGTGCCAGCAGCAGACAGGGCGATGGCTACACCTTC	CASSRQGDGYTF
TRBJ2-7	TRBD1	TRBV5-6	.	TGTGCCAGCAGTTTTCGGGACAGGGCAGGCGAGCAGTACTTC	CASSFRDRAGEQYF
TRBJ2-2	TRBD1	TRBV7-6	.	TGTGCCAGCAGCTCAGACAGGGGGGACACCGGGGAGCTGTTTTTT	CASSSDRGDTGELFF
TRBJ1-4	.	TRBV2	.	TGTGCCAGCACTGTTAGGAGGGAACTGTTTTTT	CASTVRRELFF
TRBJ1-4	.	TRBV4-1	.	TGCGCCAGCAGCCAAGATATCGAAGGCCTGGGGGGTAATGAAAAACTGTTTTTT	CASSQDIEGLGGNEKLFF
TRBJ2-3	TRBD2	TRBV27	once	TGTGCCAGCAGTTTGGGAGGGGATGGCACAGATACGCAGTATTTT	CASSLGGDGTDTQYF
TRBJ2-1	.	TRBV11-3	.	TGTGCCAGCAGCGAGGGCCCTAAGCGGTTCTTC	CASSEGPKRFF
TRBJ1-6	.	TRBV7-9	.	TGTGCCAGCAGAGGACAGAGCTCCTATAATTCACCCCTCCACTTT	CASRGQSSYNSPLHF
TRBJ2-7	.	TRBV6-5	.	TGTGCCAGCAGTTACTCCCTGGGGGACACCTCCTACGAGCAGTACTTC	CASSYSLGDTSYEQYF
TRBJ1-2	.	TRBV19	.	TGTGCCAGTAGTATCCCGGGCCCGATGGGGGCTATTGACTTC	CASSIPGPMGAIDF
TRBJ2-7	TRBD1	TRBV6-5	.	TGTGCCAGCAGAGGGACAGTGGGCCTTTCCTACGAGCAGTACTTC	CASRGTVGLSYEQYF
TRBJ2-5	.	TRBV3-1/TRBV3-2	.	TGTGCCAGCAGCCAAGTGCGAGAGACCCAGTACTTC	CASSQVRETQYF
TRBJ2-7	TRBD1	TRBV6-4	.	TGTGCCAGCAGTGACTTGGGACAGGGGGCGGTTGAGCAGTACTTC	CASSDLGQGAVEQYF
TRBJ1-4	.	TRBV5-8	.	TGTGCCAGCAGCTTATCGGGTATGGAGGAAAAACTGTTTTTT	CASSLSGMEEKLFF
TRBJ1-3	.	TRBV5-1	.	TGCGCCAGCAGCTTGGTTCCGGGGAAAAACTCTGGAAACACCATATATTTT	CASSLVPGKNSGNTIYF
TRBJ1-1	TRBD1	TRBV4-1	once	TGCGCCAGCAGCCAAGAAGACAGGGGAGAAGGAGCTTTCTTT	CASSQEDRGEGAFF
TRBJ1-5	.	TRBV19	.	TGTGCCAGTAGTATAGACCGCAGGGTAAATCAGCCCCAGCATTTT	CASSIDRRVNQPQHF
TRBJ1-2	TRBD1	TRBV30	.	TGTGCCTCGGACAGGGCCTATGGCTACACCTTC	CASDRAYGYTF
TRBJ1-2	.	TRBV5-1	few	TGCGCCAGCAGCGCAGAGGGACGGGGGATTGGGGGCTACACCTTC	CASSAEGRGIGGYTF
TRBJ1-3	TRBD1	TRBV6-6	.	TGTGCCAGCAGACCCGGGACAGGGGGAAACACCATATATTTT	CASRPGTGGNTIYF
TRBJ2-3	.	TRBV12-3/TRBV12-4	.	TGTGCCAGCAGTTTCCTAGGAGATACGCAGTATTTT	CASSFLGDTQYF
TRBJ1-2	.	TRBV10-3	.	TGTGCCATCAGTGAGCCCCCTTGGACAGCCAGCCGTTATGGCTACACCTTC	CAISEPPWTASRYGYTF
TRBJ2-7	.	TRBV5-5	.	TGTGCCAGCAGCGCATCTCCGGGACTGGACTACGAGCAGTACTTC	CASSASPGLDYEQYF
TRBJ1-2	.	TRBV29-1	once	TGCAGCGTTGAGCTAAGTTTTAACTATGGCTACACCTTC	CSVELSFNYGYTF
TRBJ1-1	.	TRBV9	.	TGTGCCAGCAGCGTAGGGGTAGGGGATGGTGAAGCTTTCTTT	CASSVGVGDGEAFF
TRBJ2-2	TRBD2	TRBV5-4	.	TGTGCCAGCAGCTCATCTAGCGGGGGGACCCGAAACACCGGGGAGCTGTTTTTT	CASSSSSGGTRNTGELFF